What follows are 12 T cell receptor beta chains derived from one specimen sequenced in a study of somatic mutations in cytotoxic T cells in rheumatoid arthritis. The data were produced by immunoSEQ multiplex PCR, yet TCRdb's version contains in-frame clones alone and is incomplete. The table records tens of thousands of clones, about four fifths of them present only once. The sample taken for sequencing was CD8+ T cells sorted from blood. These receptors were obtained from an adult with rheumatoid arthritis.

The genes are TRBV4-1 and TRBJ1-1, with 9 nucleotides matching TRBD1. The germline V gene encodes CDR1 MGHRA and CDR2 YSYEKL. The CDR3 contains 18 residues. The V segment lost 7 bases and the J segment 1 base; nucleotides outside the gene matches: 16. Here the CDR3 DNA reads TGCGCCAGCAACCCTCACCAGACAGGGGGACCCAAGAACACTGAAGCTTTCTTT. Encoded protein: CASNPHQTGGPKNTEAFF.

The gene calls are TRBV19 and TRBJ1-5; no definite D call. The CDR3 totals 11 residues. V was pared by 3 bases and J by 15 bases, with 12 bases between. Germline CDR1 LNHDA, CDR2 SQIVND (reference sequence). Written as DNA, the CDR3 is TGTGCCAGTAGTATGGGCCCAATTGGGCATTTT. As protein: CASSMGPIGHF.

V usage is TRBV4-2 and J usage is TRBJ1-2; 10 bases map to TRBD1. The CDR3 is 13 amino acids. Germline lookup yields CDR1 LGHNA and CDR2 YNFKEQ. Germline trimming cut 4 bases from V and 8 bases from J; bases unmatched to any gene: 4. In DNA form, the CDR3 reads TGTGCCAGCAGCCCCGGGACAGGGGAAGGCTACACCTTC. Protein sequence: CASSPGTGEGYTF.

The rearrangement uses TRBV11-2 and TRBJ2-7; no clear D. Trimming shortened V by 0 bases and J by 5 bases, and 14 bases separated the two germline ends. Germline lookup yields CDR1 SGHAT and CDR2 FQNNGV. This CDR3 spans 15 amino acids. The CDR3 DNA reads TGTGCCAGCAGCTTAGAGTGGGCCCCCTCGGACGAGCAGTACTTC. Its translation: CASSLEWAPSDEQYF.

The chain employs TRBV27 and TRBJ2-5, with a tentative D call TRBD2 (6 bases). Looked up from germline, CDR1 is MNHEY and CDR2 is SMNVEV (reference sequence). The CDR3 spans 17 residues. Trimming cost V 4 bases and J 2 bases, with 20 bases left between them. CDR3 sequence (DNA): TGTGCCAGCAGTTGGACCCAGCCTCGGGGGTGGCAAGAGACCCAGTACTTC. It translates to CASSWTQPRGWQETQYF.

V gene TRBV4-1 combines with J gene TRBJ2-1; maybe TRBD1 (6 bases). The germline CDR1 and CDR2 sequences are MGHRA and YSYEKL. This CDR3 has 15 amino acids. V was cut by 1 base and J by 2 bases, with 9 bases left in between. CDR3 sequence (DNA): TGCGCCAGCAGCCAAGTGTGGGGGCCCTACAATGAGCAGTTCTTC. This translates into CASSQVWGPYNEQFF.

This clone occurred a few times. This chain uses TRBV4-2 with TRBJ1-5; 9 positions match TRBD1. Germline CDR1 and CDR2: LGHNA and YNFKEQ. Losses at the gene ends were 0 bases for V and 6 bases for J; bases not matched to a gene: 6. This CDR3 has 16 amino acids. CDR3 in DNA: TGTGCCAGCAGCCAAGATCTACAGGGGGCTTTTCAGCCCCAGCATTTT. As protein: CASSQDLQGAFQPQHF.

V usage is TRBV28 and J usage is TRBJ1-5; the D is unclear. The V and J ends lost 7 bases and 9 bases respectively, with 22 bases between them. CDR1 and CDR2 from the germline V gene are MDHEN and SYDVKM. The CDR3 is 15 residues long. The CDR3, as DNA: TGTGCCAGCACCCCCCCAGTAGAGGGCGGGCGGCCCCAGCATTTT. This translates into CASTPPVEGGRPQHF.

The gene calls are TRBV4-3 and TRBJ2-7, with D maybe TRBD1 (6 bases). The V and J ends lost 0 bases and 0 bases respectively, with 15 bases between them. This CDR3 comprises 17 residues. The germline CDR1 and CDR2 sequences are LGHNA and YSLEER. DNA for the CDR3: TGCGCCAGCAGCCAAGACTGGGACCGGGACATCTCCTACGAGCAGTACTTC. The encoded protein is CASSQDWDRDISYEQYF.

This clone was counted once. This sequence joins TRBV19 and TRBJ2-7, with 7 positions matching TRBD2. Germline lookup yields CDR1 LNHDA and CDR2 SQIVND (reference sequence). The CDR3 totals 15 residues. V lost 3 bases and J lost 0; bases outside the gene matches: 5. The CDR3 DNA reads as TGTGCCAGTAGTATGACTAGCTCTAGCTCCTACGAGCAGTACTTC. It codes for CASSMTSSSSYEQYF.

V is TRBV4-1 and J is TRBJ1-4; weak D call: TRBD1 (6 bases). Looked up from germline, CDR1 is MGHRA and CDR2 is YSYEKL. Trimming removed 3 bases from V and 3 bases from J, with 8 bases in between. The CDR3 totals 14 residues. DNA for the CDR3: TGCGCCAGCAGCCAGACAGGAGCTAATGAAAAACTGTTTTTT. This translates into CASSQTGANEKLFF.

The V and J genes are TRBV7-2 and TRBJ2-2, with D possibly being TRBD1 (6 bases). CDR1 and CDR2 (germline): SGHTA, FQGNSA. With 4 bases removed from V and 4 bases from J, the gap between germline ends came to 10 bases. The CDR3 is 14 residues long. The CDR3 DNA sequence: TGTGCCAGCAGCTCCACAGGGTCCACCGGGGAGCTGTTTTTT. Translation gives CASSSTGSTGELFF. Together with reference TRBV7-2 and TRBJ2-2, the CDR3 gives the full variable domain: GAGVSQSPSNKVTEKGKDVELRCDPISGHTALYWYRQSLGQGLEFLIYFQGNSAPDKSGLPSDRFSAERTGGSVSTLTIQRTQQEDSAVYLCASSSTGSTGELFFGEGSRLTVL.